Listed here are 27 T cell receptor beta chains from one sample, sequenced in a study of T cells in Graves' hyperthyroidism and ophthalmopathy. TCR beta CDR3 sequences were amplified from RNA transcripts. During a first-round RT-PCR of the TCR CDR3, the HTBI primer set was used. A single record per CDR3 protein comes from TCRdb applying MiXCR to the multiplex PCR reads. The sample lists around 400,000 distinct CDR3 sequences; 25% were seen once. The sequenced sample was blood. The receptor set was obtained from a man aged 50 to 59 with Graves' hyperthyroidism.

This clonotype was detected only a few times. The chain couples TRBV18 to TRBJ2-5; D unclear. CDR3 length: 13 amino acids. The V end was cut by 3 bases, the J end by 4 bases, with 9 bases between. Germline V CDR1 and CDR2: KGHSH, LQKENI. The CDR3 DNA is TGTGCCAGCTCACCGGGGATTAGAGAGACCCAGTACTTC. Translation: CASSPGIRETQYF.

The V and J genes are TRBV18 and TRBJ2-2, with 7 positions matching TRBD1. The CDR3 has 17 amino acids. In germline, CDR1 is KGHSH, CDR2 LQKENI. The trim removed 0 bases at V and 0 bases at J, leaving 4 bases unmatched. This CDR3 reads CASSPPGQRANTGELFF. The CDR3 bases are TGTGCCAGCTCACCACCGGGACAGAGAGCGAACACCGGGGAGCTGTTTTTT.

This clonotype was observed many times. The chain is built from TRBV5-1 and TRBJ1-1; D gene ambiguous. The CDR3 contains 13 residues. With 1 base removed from V and 1 base from J, the gap between germline ends came to 5 bases. Per the germline V gene, CDR1 is SGHRS and CDR2 is YFSETQ. CDR3 loop: CASSLNANTEAFF. For the CDR3, the DNA is TGCGCCAGCAGCTTGAACGCGAACACTGAAGCTTTCTTT.

The chain employs TRBV7-9 and TRBJ2-1; D is possibly TRBD2 (7 bases). V lost 2 bases to trimming and J lost 13 bases, with 12 bases between them. From germline, CDR1 is SEHNR and CDR2 FQNEAQ (reference sequence). The CDR3 extends over 12 amino acids. For the CDR3, the DNA is TGTGCCAGCAGCTTATCGGCGGGGGCACAGTTCTTC. As protein: CASSLSAGAQFF.

The chain couples TRBV7-2 to TRBJ1-2; D uncertain. The V gene's germline CDR1 is SGHTA and CDR2 FQGNSA. The length of the CDR3 is 14 residues. V was clipped by 6 bases and J by 6 bases, with 17 bases between them. The CDR3, as DNA: TGTGCCAGCAGTTTACCCGGTGCGGTGAATGGCTACACCTTC. This encodes CASSLPGAVNGYTF.

The rearrangement joins TRBV12-3 or TRBV12-4 to TRBJ2-7; 12 nucleotides align to TRBD2. The V gene end was trimmed by 5 bases and the J gene end by 2 bases; junction bases not matched to a gene: 10. The CDR3 has 17 residues. CDR3 protein: CASSQGLAGLAPYEQYF. CDR3 bases: TGTGCCAGCAGTCAGGGACTAGCGGGTCTTGCCCCCTACGAGCAGTACTTC.

This clonotype appeared many times. The V and J genes are TRBV2 and TRBJ2-1; TRBD2 matches at 7 bases. Germline V gives CDR1 SNHLY, CDR2 FYNNEI. The CDR3 runs to 16 residues. J lost 0 bases, V lost 8 bases, and 10 bases had no gene match. CDR3 in amino acids: CASQPLAGVSYNEQFF. CDR3 DNA: TGTGCCAGCCAACCGCTGGCGGGAGTCTCCTACAATGAGCAGTTCTTC.

This clonotype was detected ten times or more. The chain combines TRBV20-1 with TRBJ2-3; 11 bases are shared with TRBD2. This CDR3 region has 15 residues. Trimming at V came to 3 bases and at J to 3 bases, leaving 5 bases not matched to a gene. The germline V gene has CDR1 DFQATT and CDR2 SNEGSKA (reference sequence). CDR3 sequence: CSASPGLAETDTQYF. The DNA for the CDR3 is TGCAGTGCTAGTCCGGGACTAGCGGAAACAGATACGCAGTATTTT.

This sequence joins TRBV7-8 and TRBJ2-7; TRBD1 agrees at 7 bases. The CDR3 is made up of 17 amino acids. The ends lost 5 bases at V and 3 bases at J; junction bases unmatched: 16. The germline V gene has CDR1 SGHVS and CDR2 FQNEAQ. The CDR3 here is CASSQNHGQATSYEQYF. DNA of the CDR3: TGTGCCAGCAGCCAAAATCACGGACAGGCAACTAGCTACGAGCAGTACTTC.

The V and J genes are TRBV12-3 or TRBV12-4 and TRBJ2-2; 8 bases are a match to TRBD1. V shed 5 bases, J shed 1 base, and the junction held 3 bases outside the gene matches. The CDR3 has 15 amino acids. The CDR3 loop reads CASSTGTGNTGELFF. CDR3 bases: TGTGCCAGCAGTACCGGGACAGGGAACACCGGGGAGCTGTTTTTT.

This clonotype was observed at least ten times. This chain joins TRBV20-1 and TRBJ2-7; D is possibly TRBD1 or TRBD2 (5 bases each). Trimming took off 0 bases at V and 3 bases at J, with 15 bases between the two ends. This CDR3 is 15 amino acids long. Looked up from germline, CDR1 is DFQATT and CDR2 is SNEGSKA (reference sequence). The CDR3, as DNA: TGCAGTGCTAGAGATTGGGGGACCTCAAACTACGAGCAGTACTTC. Its translation is CSARDWGTSNYEQYF.

The V and J genes are TRBV20-1 and TRBJ1-6; TRBD1 aligns across 9 bases. Germline CDR1 is DFQATT and CDR2 is SNEGSKA (reference sequence). The CDR3 consists of 15 residues. V was clipped by 6 bases and J by 10 bases; unmatched bases: 13. CDR3 protein: CSADSLRDRASPLHF. The CDR3 DNA sequence: TGCAGTGCGGACTCCTTACGGGACAGGGCGTCACCCCTCCACTTT.

This chain joins TRBV20-1 and TRBJ2-2, with D hard to call. The CDR3 has 12 residues. The germline CDR1 and CDR2 sequences are DFQATT and SNEGSKA (reference sequence). The germline V and J ends were trimmed by 5 bases and 4 bases, with 8 bases remaining between them. The CDR3 reads CSASLTTGELFF. Here the CDR3 DNA reads TGCAGTGCTTCGCTGACCACCGGGGAGCTGTTTTTT.

This clonotype has only a few counts. The chain has TRBV7-9 and TRBJ2-7; 9 bases match TRBD2. Germline V lookup: CDR1 SEHNR, CDR2 FQNEAQ (reference sequence). The CDR3 is 17 amino acids. V shed 5 bases, J shed 5 bases, and the junction held 16 bases outside the gene matches. For the CDR3, the DNA is TGTGCCAGCAGCGGAGACGCGGGACTAGCATTGACGGACGAGCAGTACTTC. Translated: CASSGDAGLALTDEQYF.

V and J are TRBV6-1 and TRBJ1-5; 7 bases fit TRBD1. J gave up 6 bases and V 4 bases, and 9 bases lay outside the gene matches. The length of the CDR3 is 15 residues. Germline V gene data show CDR1 as MNHNS and CDR2 as SASEGT. This CDR3 is CASSGPTGAVQPQHF. The CDR3 DNA sequence: TGTGCCAGCAGTGGACCTACAGGGGCTGTTCAGCCCCAGCATTTT.

This clonotype was seen a single time. This rearrangement joins TRBV24-1 to TRBJ2-1, with D possibly matching TRBD2 (6 bases). V lost 3 bases and J 8 bases, leaving 13 bases between the germline ends. The V gene's germline CDR1 is KGHDR and CDR2 SFDVKD. The CDR3 is 14 residues long. CDR3 loop: CATSDRGGSDEQFF. The DNA of the CDR3 is TGTGCCACCAGTGATCGTGGGGGGTCCGATGAGCAGTTCTTC.

This clonotype has at least ten counts. Its ends do not fully match the called genes, so a read error is possible. This chain connects TRBV5-1 to TRBJ2-3, with no clear D. The germline V gene has CDR1 SGHRS and CDR2 YFSETQ. This CDR3 has 12 residues. The DNA of the CDR3 is TGTGCCAGCAGTTTAGCAGGAGATACGCAGTATTTT. This translates into CASSLAGDTQYF. The full variable domain, in which reference TRBV5-1 and TRBJ2-3 provide the parts outside the CDR3, is KAGVTQTPRYLIKTRGQQVTLSCSPISGHRSVSWYQQTPGQGLQFLFEYFSETQRNKGNFPGRFSGRQFSNSRSEMNVSTLELGDSALYLCASSLAGDTQYFGPGTRLTVL.

This clonotype occurred a few times. The CDR3 DNA follows: TGTGCCAGCAGAAGGAAGGTAGAGGAGACCCAGTACTTC. Translating it yields CASRRKVEETQYF. The rearrangement links TRBV27 to TRBJ2-5; no clear D gene. Trimming took 6 bases from V and 5 from J, leaving 13 bases between them. Per the germline V gene, CDR1 is MNHEY and CDR2 is SMNVEV (reference sequence). This CDR3 spans 13 amino acids.

As regards this clonotype: A much larger clone differs from this one at a single base, so this may be a read error. This chain links TRBV3-1 with TRBJ1-1; no clear D gene. The germline V and J ends were trimmed by 1 base and 0 bases, with 6 bases remaining between them. Germline V gives CDR1 LGHDT, CDR2 YNNKEL (reference sequence). The CDR3 runs to 14 residues. In DNA form, the CDR3 reads TGTGCCAGCAGCCAAGCGGGGTTGAACACTGAAGCTTTCTTT. This codes for CASSQAGLNTEAFF. Looking up the rest from reference TRBV3-1 and TRBJ1-1 gives the full variable domain: DTAVSQTPKYLVTQMGNDKSIKCEQNLGHDTMYWYKQDSKKFLKIMFSYNNKELIINETVPNRFSPKSPDKAHLNLHINSLELGDSAVYFCASSQAGLNTEAFFGQGTRLTVV.

This clonotype was detected a few times. The V gene is TRBV2, the J gene TRBJ2-5; the D gene could be TRBD1 or TRBD2 (5 bases each). Trimming pared 6 bases from V and 3 bases from J, leaving 14 bases between. Germline loops: CDR1 SNHLY, CDR2 FYNNEI. There are 14 residues in the CDR3. In nucleotides, the CDR3 is TGTGCCAGCAGAACCGGGACGGGTAAAGAGACCCAGTACTTC. Amino acids: CASRTGTGKETQYF.

This clonotype was counted only a few times. The V call is TRBV4-2, the J call TRBJ2-7; tentative D call: TRBD1 (6 bases). Germline-derived CDR1 and CDR2 are LGHNA and YNFKEQ. The CDR3 has 15 amino acids. V was trimmed by 1 base and J by 5 bases, leaving 15 bases between them. The CDR3: CASSQVSGDLDEQYF. CDR3 bases: TGTGCCAGCAGCCAAGTTTCAGGGGACCTCGACGAGCAGTACTTC.

This sequence joins TRBV7-9 and TRBJ2-1; D is ambiguous. The V and J ends lost 5 bases and 10 bases respectively, with 12 bases between them. Per germline, CDR1 SEHNR and CDR2 FQNEAQ (reference sequence). There are 12 residues in the CDR3. This chain's CDR3 is CASSPHAEEQFF. The CDR3 DNA sequence: TGTGCCAGCAGCCCTCACGCGGAGGAGCAGTTCTTC.

This clonotype has at least ten counts. The V call is TRBV5-1, the J call TRBJ2-5; D not resolved. Germline V CDR1 and CDR2: SGHRS, YFSETQ. The length of the CDR3 is 14 residues. With 0 bases removed from V and 1 base from J, the gap between germline ends came to 7 bases. The CDR3 DNA sequence: TGCGCCAGCAGCTTGGATGCATTCCAAGAGACCCAGTACTTC. This codes for CASSLDAFQETQYF.

This clonotype was counted only a few times. The chain links TRBV10-3 to TRBJ1-2; 7 bases line up with TRBD1. With V trimmed by 7 bases and J by 2 bases, 13 bases remained unmatched. This CDR3 spans 16 amino acids. Germline V CDR1 and CDR2: ENHRY, SYGVKD. The CDR3 coding sequence is TGTGCCATCATGAGTGGTCTGGGACAGTTAAACTATGGCTACACCTTC. The encoded protein is CAIMSGLGQLNYGYTF.

This clonotype was observed once. This chain links TRBV6-1 with TRBJ2-7; the match to TRBD2 covers 9 bases. Trimming removed 6 bases from V and 0 bases from J; junction bases left unmatched: 6. CDR3 length: 15 amino acids. Germline V gene data show CDR1 as MNHNS and CDR2 as SASEGT. In nucleotides, the CDR3 is TGTGCCAGCAGAGTAGCGGGAGACAGCTCCTACGAGCAGTACTTC. Protein: CASRVAGDSSYEQYF.

This clonotype was detected many times. The V and J genes are TRBV10-3 and TRBJ2-5, with TRBD1 matching 8 bases. Germline values: CDR1 ENHRY, CDR2 SYGVKD. CDR3 length: 15 amino acids. The J segment lost 2 bases and the V segment lost 5 bases, leaving 7 bases of the junction unmatched. CDR3 DNA: TGTGCCATCAGTCTCCCCGGGACAGGTCAAGAGACCCAGTACTTC. Residues: CAISLPGTGQETQYF.

This clonotype was found many times. The rearrangement uses TRBV7-9 and TRBJ2-1; the D is unclear. CDR3 length: 12 residues. Germline CDR1 and CDR2: SEHNR and FQNEAQ (reference sequence). V lost 3 bases, J lost 10 bases, and 10 bases lay in between. CDR3 amino acids: CASSFTGEEQFF. CDR3 coding DNA: TGTGCCAGCAGCTTCACTGGGGAAGAGCAGTTCTTC.